A single sample is the source of the 8 T cell receptor beta chains below, sequenced in a study of beta chain features in type 1 diabetes (dated 2018 in TCRdb). The library was prepared using the immunoSEQ multiplex PCR assay. The High Capacity cDNA Reverse Transcription Kit was used to reverse transcribe all of the isolated RNA, meaning that expressed TCRB transcripts were what got sequenced. TCRdb provides this immuneACCESS table in a form limited to in-frame rearrangements. Some clones are lacking; in checked studies, under half of them reflect an unresolved V gene, and why the rest are absent is not known. Within this sample are roughly 330,000 clones, with 11% of them counted one time only. Under 0.02% of the sample lies in the top ten. The material sequenced was naive CD4+ T cells from blood. What this sample's cell subset or site label stands for: true naive CD4+ T cells. The receptor source for this set is a woman between 25 and 40 years old in good health.

This clone was counted between two and nine times. This rearrangement joins TRBV5-4 to TRBJ2-1; 13 nucleotides agree with TRBD2. After removal of 4 bases from V and 9 bases from J, the junction contained 10 bases not matched to a gene. The germline V gene encodes CDR1 SGHNT and CDR2 YYREEE (reference sequence). The CDR3 length is 16 residues. CDR3 region: CASSGGLAGVYPEQFF. Here the CDR3 DNA reads TGTGCCAGCAGCGGTGGACTAGCGGGAGTATATCCTGAGCAGTTCTTC.

This clone appeared a few times. The rearrangement uses TRBV9 and TRBJ2-7; TRBD1 aligns across 7 bases. V trimming: 2 bases; J trimming: 1 base; junction bases outside the gene matches: 6. CDR3 length: 15 residues. The V gene's germline CDR1 is SGDLS and CDR2 YYNGEE. For the CDR3, the DNA is TGTGCCAGCAGCGTTGGGACAGAACCTTCCTACGAGCAGTACTTC. Protein product: CASSVGTEPSYEQYF.

The chain combines TRBV2 with TRBJ1-2; 7 bases line up with TRBD1. Trimming took 1 base from V and 5 from J; bases not matched to a gene: 4. Germline V lookup: CDR1 SNHLY, CDR2 FYNNEI. The CDR3 is made up of 14 amino acids. CDR3 amino acids: CASSEGGRGYGYTF. The CDR3 DNA sequence: TGTGCCAGCAGTGAAGGGGGCAGGGGGTATGGCTACACCTTC.

The chain joins TRBV19 to TRBJ2-1, with 7 positions matching TRBD2. The V segment lost 4 bases and the J segment 2 bases; nucleotides outside the gene matches: 8. Germline lookup yields CDR1 LNHDA and CDR2 SQIVND (reference sequence). The CDR3 runs to 16 residues. CDR3 in amino acids: CASSKDSGVPYNEQFF. CDR3 sequence (DNA): TGTGCCAGTAGTAAAGACAGCGGGGTCCCCTACAATGAGCAGTTCTTC.

The chain couples TRBV6-1 to TRBJ2-7; D is perhaps TRBD2 (6 bases). V shed 4 bases and J shed 7 bases, with 11 bases lying between them. CDR3 size: 12 residues. Germline lookup yields CDR1 MNHNS and CDR2 SASEGT. CDR3 residues: CASSASRGEQYF. The CDR3 region has the DNA TGTGCCAGCAGTGCTTCCCGGGGGGAGCAGTACTTC.

This chain joins TRBV18 and TRBJ1-1, with TRBD1 identical over 7 bases. The germline gives CDR1 KGHSH, CDR2 LQKENI. After removal of 4 bases from V and 1 base from J, the junction contained 6 bases not matched to a gene. This CDR3 comprises 15 residues. The CDR3, as DNA: TGTGCCAGCTCACAAGGAAGGACAGGGAACACTGAAGCTTTCTTT. It yields the protein CASSQGRTGNTEAFF.

This clone was seen a few times. The CDR3 here is CASSEWTDYNEQFF. DNA of the CDR3: TGTGCCAGCAGTGAATGGACAGATTACAATGAGCAGTTCTTC. V usage is TRBV25-1 and J usage is TRBJ2-1, with D possibly matching TRBD1 (6 bases). CDR3 length: 14 amino acids. Looked up from germline, CDR1 is MGHDK and CDR2 is SYGVNS. The ends were cut back, 1 base at V and 4 bases at J, with 8 bases in the middle.

This clone showed up just a few times. The chain joins TRBV5-1 to TRBJ2-5; 9 nucleotides agree with TRBD1. V dropped 0 bases and J dropped 4; count of bases not matched to a gene: 4. The CDR3 is 15 amino acids. Germline CDR1 SGHRS, CDR2 YFSETQ. CDR3 sequence reads: CASSLAGTGRETQYF. The CDR3 bases are TGCGCCAGCAGCTTGGCCGGGACAGGGCGAGAGACCCAGTACTTC.